This is a list of T cell receptor beta chains from one sample in a study of T cell repertoires in cytomegalovirus infection. MiXCR, run by TCRdb on the reads, gives a single entry per CDR3 protein. This table has roughly 630,000 distinct CDR3 sequences, around 24% appearing once. What was sequenced was CD8+ T cells from PBMCs. These receptors came from a human donor in good health (CMV status not recorded). Some clones in this sample may be carry-over from other donors' samples. CDR3s include the opening cysteine and the closing phenylalanine or tryptophan. D genes are given only for firm matches. Only some rows state a clone size, as once, few, many or a class for expanded clones.

>15|many|TRBJ2-3|TRBV28|NA
CASSLLAARTDTQYF
TGTGCCAGCAGTTTATTGGCGGCCCGCACAGATACGCAGTATTTT
>16|NA|TRBJ2-5|TRBV7-9|TRBD2
CASSPRLAGGRETQYF
TGTGCCAGCAGCCCCCGGCTAGCGGGGGGGAGGGAGACCCAGTACTTC
>14|NA|TRBJ2-7|TRBV27|TRBD2
CASSPGGALWEQYF
TGTGCCAGCAGTCCGGGGGGGGCCCTCTGGGAGCAGTACTTC
>13|few|TRBJ2-1|TRBV10-3|TRBD1
CAIGPTGTNEQFF
TGTGCCATCGGGCCGACAGGGACCAATGAGCAGTTCTTC
>14|NA|TRBJ1-1|TRBV28|NA
CASKGFEQLTEAFF
TGTGCCAGTAAGGGGTTCGAGCAGCTCACTGAAGCTTTCTTT
>17|many|TRBJ2-5|TRBV7-8|TRBD2
CASSLDPGLAGQETQYF
TGTGCCAGCAGCTTAGATCCGGGACTAGCGGGGCAAGAGACCCAGTACTTC
>13|NA|TRBJ1-5|TRBV28|NA
CASSLTLNQPQHF
TGTGCCAGCAGTTTAACTTTAAATCAGCCCCAGCATTTT
>15|few|TRBJ2-5|TRBV27|TRBD2
CASSSRLAVQETQYF
TGTGCCAGCAGTTCCCGACTAGCGGTCCAAGAGACCCAGTACTTC
>15|many|TRBJ1-6|TRBV7-9|NA
CASSLAAVYNSPLHF
TGTGCCAGCAGCTTAGCAGCAGTGTATAATTCACCCCTCCACTTT
>15|many|TRBJ2-3|TRBV25-1|NA
CASSEYTGSTDTQYF
TGTGCCAGCAGTGAATATACGGGGAGCACAGATACGCAGTATTTT
>13|NA|TRBJ1-1|TRBV11-2|NA
CASSTDRTAEAFF
TGTGCCAGCAGTACCGACAGGACGGCTGAAGCTTTCTTT
>18|NA|TRBJ1-3|TRBV7-9|TRBD1
CASSHLNSGTGSGKTIYF
TGTGCCAGCAGCCACCTGAATTCCGGGACAGGGTCTGGAAAAACCATATATTTT
>16|few|TRBJ2-1|TRBV6-1|NA
CASSPQFSVTYNEQFF
TGTGCCAGCAGCCCGCAGTTCAGTGTGACCTACAATGAGCAGTTCTTC
>15|many|TRBJ1-2|TRBV6-6|NA
CASSYSAGSYYGYTF
TGTGCCAGCAGTTACTCGGCAGGGTCGTACTATGGCTACACCTTC
>15|NA|TRBJ2-1|TRBV25-1|TRBD1
CASTPGGQANNEQFF
TGTGCCAGCACCCCTGGGGGACAGGCCAACAATGAGCAGTTCTTC
>16|few|TRBJ2-1|TRBV18|NA
CASSPPKEDSYNEQFF
TGTGCCAGCTCACCCCCTAAGGAGGACTCCTACAATGAGCAGTTCTTC
>17|NA|TRBJ2-1|TRBV5-1|TRBD2
CASSLVIAGGWSNEQFF
TGCGCCAGCAGCTTGGTAATAGCGGGGGGGTGGAGCAATGAGCAGTTCTTC
>14|many|TRBJ2-1|TRBV7-2|NA
CASSYLTDYNEQFF
TGTGCCAGCAGCTACCTGACAGACTACAATGAGCAGTTCTTC
>11|many|TRBJ2-7|TRBV7-9|NA
CASSLKYEQYF
TGTGCCAGCAGCTTAAAGTACGAGCAGTACTTC
>14|few|TRBJ2-7|TRBV7-2|TRBD2
CASSSLGGSYEQYF
TGTGCCAGCAGCTCATTGGGGGGGTCCTACGAGCAGTACTTC
>15|NA|TRBJ2-1|TRBV19|TRBD1
CASSMGTGGGDEQFF
TGTGCCAGTAGTATGGGGACAGGGGGCGGAGATGAGCAGTTCTTC
>12|NA|TRBJ2-5|TRBV7-4|NA
CASSFYQETQYF
TGTGCCAGCAGCTTTTACCAAGAGACCCAGTACTTC
>15|NA|TRBJ1-1|TRBV5-7|TRBD1
CASSLGCRGDTEAFF
TGTGCCAGCAGCTTGGGATGCAGGGGGGACACTGAAGCTTTCTTT
>16|few|TRBJ2-1|TRBV6-6|TRBD2
CASSYSPSGADNEQFF
TGTGCCAGCAGTTACTCGCCTAGCGGGGCCGACAATGAGCAGTTCTTC
>18|NA|TRBJ2-1|TRBV6-6|NA
CASSYLTGRPGFYNEQFF
TGTGCCAGCAGTTACTTGACAGGTCGGCCGGGGTTCTACAATGAGCAGTTCTTC
>14|NA|TRBJ2-7|TRBV12-3/TRBV12-4|TRBD1
CASSLGQGWYEQYF
TGTGCCAGCAGCCTAGGACAGGGGTGGTACGAGCAGTACTTC